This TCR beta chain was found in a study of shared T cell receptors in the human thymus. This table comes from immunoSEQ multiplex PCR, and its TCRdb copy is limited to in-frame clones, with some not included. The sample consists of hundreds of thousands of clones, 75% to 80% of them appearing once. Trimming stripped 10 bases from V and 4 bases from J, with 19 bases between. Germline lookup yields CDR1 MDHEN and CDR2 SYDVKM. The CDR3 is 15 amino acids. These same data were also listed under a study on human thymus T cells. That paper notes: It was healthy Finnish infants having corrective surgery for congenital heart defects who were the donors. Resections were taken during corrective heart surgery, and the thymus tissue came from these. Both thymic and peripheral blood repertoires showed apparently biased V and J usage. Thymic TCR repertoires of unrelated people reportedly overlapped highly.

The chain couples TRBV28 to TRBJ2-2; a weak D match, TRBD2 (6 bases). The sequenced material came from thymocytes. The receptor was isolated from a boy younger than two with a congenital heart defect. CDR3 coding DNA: TGTGCCACCGCTGAGGACACCGGGGGCACCGGGGAGCTGTTTTTT. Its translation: CATAEDTGGTGELFF.